Listed below are T cell receptor beta chains from one sample, sequenced in a study of T cell repertoires in cytomegalovirus infection. Their antigen targets remain unknown. TCRdb recomputed calls from the reads with MiXCR, one row per CDR3 protein. The sample contains 650,000 to 900,000 distinct CDR3 sequences, 25% to 30% of which appear only once. Sample: cultured CD8+ T cells from PBMCs, taken from culture after CMV antigen stimulation. The source of these receptors is a human donor in good health (CMV status not recorded). Some clones in this sample may be carry-over from other donors' samples. Each CDR3 is given with its conserved first and last residue. A D gene is named only where the DNA matches it firmly. Clone size, where shown, is once, few, many, or a class for clones that have expanded.

NA | TRBJ1-1 | TRBV7-9 | NA | CASSLATQEAFF | TGTGCCAGCAGCTTAGCGACACAAGAAGCTTTCTTT
TRBD1 | TRBJ2-2 | TRBV5-1 | few | CASSLEGATGELFF | TGCGCCAGCAGCTTAGAGGGGGCGACCGGGGAGCTGTTTTTT
TRBD1 | TRBJ2-5 | TRBV19 | NA | CASSIGTGGVQETQYF | TGTGCCAGTAGTATAGGAACAGGGGGCGTCCAAGAGACCCAGTACTTC
NA | TRBJ1-5 | TRBV6-5 | few | CASSYSNTQPQHF | TGTGCCAGCAGTTACTCGAATACACAGCCCCAGCATTTT
TRBD1 | TRBJ1-2 | TRBV5-5 | NA | CASYGQGVGYGYTF | TGTGCCTCCTACGGACAGGGGGTAGGCTATGGCTACACCTTC
TRBD2 | TRBJ2-1 | TRBV5-4 | many | CASSSLSRGDYNEQFF | TGTGCCAGCAGCTCGTTGTCCCGGGGGGACTACAATGAGCAGTTCTTC
NA | TRBJ2-1 | TRBV27 | NA | CASSLSGRSSYNEQFF | TGTGCCAGCAGTTTATCTGGCCGTAGCTCCTACAATGAGCAGTTCTTC
NA | TRBJ1-5 | TRBV12-3/TRBV12-4 | few | CASSRTSYQPQHF | TGTGCCAGCAGTCGGACATCTTATCAGCCCCAGCATTTT
TRBD2 | TRBJ2-7 | TRBV20-1 | NA | CSARGTSDSYEQYF | TGCAGTGCTAGAGGGACTAGCGACTCCTACGAGCAGTACTTC
TRBD1 | TRBJ2-1 | TRBV4-1 | few | CASSQKSGTGHYNEQFF | TGCGCCAGCAGCCAAAAGTCCGGGACAGGGCACTACAATGAGCAGTTCTTC
TRBD1 | TRBJ1-6 | TRBV7-2 | many | CASSLRDRGLNSPLHF | TGTGCCAGCAGCCTTCGAGACAGGGGTCTTAATTCACCCCTCCACTTT
NA | TRBJ2-2 | TRBV7-8 | few | CASSLQGGNTGELFF | TGTGCCAGCAGCTTACAGGGTGGGAACACCGGGGAGCTGTTTTTT
NA | TRBJ1-5 | TRBV12-3/TRBV12-4 | few | CASSPEAWDQPQHF | TGTGCCAGCAGCCCAGAGGCCTGGGATCAGCCCCAGCATTTT
NA | TRBJ2-2 | TRBV7-6 | many | CASSLNPPNTGELFF | TGTGCCAGCAGCTTAAACCCCCCGAACACCGGGGAGCTGTTTTTT
TRBD1 | TRBJ2-2 | TRBV7-7 | few | CASSLEQGAWTGELFF | TGTGCTAGCAGCTTAGAACAGGGGGCTTGGACCGGGGAGCTGTTTTTT
TRBD1 | TRBJ1-1 | TRBV2 | once | CASTGTGSNTEAFF | TGTGCCAGCACCGGGACAGGGTCGAACACTGAAGCTTTCTTT
NA | TRBJ1-4 | TRBV27 | few | CASSPIQVGTGEKLFF | TGTGCCAGCAGTCCTATTCAAGTTGGGACCGGCGAAAAACTGTTTTTT
NA | TRBJ2-1 | TRBV5-4 | NA | CASNGGADNEQFF | TGTGCCAGCAATGGGGGGGCAGACAATGAGCAGTTCTTC
TRBD1 | TRBJ1-1 | TRBV19 | NA | CASSIWTGGVGEAFF | TGTGCCAGTAGTATATGGACAGGGGGAGTTGGAGAAGCTTTCTTT
NA | TRBJ1-6 | TRBV14 | NA | CASSQVKTPSSPLHF | TGTGCCAGCAGCCAAGTGAAGACCCCAAGTTCACCCCTCCACTTT
TRBD2 | TRBJ2-3 | TRBV10-1 | few | CASSEPGLAGTDTQYF | TGCGCCAGCAGCGAGCCGGGACTAGCAGGCACAGATACGCAGTATTTT
TRBD2 | TRBJ2-3 | TRBV2 | NA | CASSVLRGVSTDTQYF | TGTGCCAGCAGTGTTCTACGGGGGGTGAGCACAGATACGCAGTATTTT
NA | TRBJ2-5 | TRBV4-3 | NA | CASSQVLRDFQETQYF | TGCGCCAGCAGCCAAGTCCTTCGGGACTTTCAAGAGACCCAGTACTTC
NA | TRBJ2-5 | TRBV7-6 | many | CASSLPRGHLDGQETQYF | TGTGCCAGCAGCTTACCGCGGGGGCACCTCGATGGGCAAGAGACCCAGTACTTC
NA | TRBJ1-5 | TRBV5-5 | few | CASSLELHQPQHF | TGTGCCAGCAGCTTGGAACTTCACCAGCCCCAGCATTTT
NA | TRBJ1-4 | TRBV6-6 | few | CASSYSRVQEKLFF | TGTGCCAGCAGTTACTCACGGGTTCAGGAAAAACTGTTTTTT
NA | TRBJ2-5 | TRBV7-9 | NA | CASRPSEEGERETQYF | TGTGCCAGCAGGCCTAGCGAGGAGGGAGAAAGAGAGACCCAGTACTTC
NA | TRBJ2-1 | TRBV28 | NA | CASGPWRPWNEQFF | TGTGCCAGCGGCCCCTGGCGGCCTTGGAATGAGCAGTTCTTC
NA | TRBJ1-5 | TRBV19 | NA | CASLRGGQGNQPQHF | TGTGCCAGTCTCCGGGGGGGGCAGGGCAATCAGCCCCAGCATTTT
TRBD1 | TRBJ2-3 | TRBV6-1 | NA | CASRVATGGRRDTQYF | TGTGCCAGCAGGGTAGCGACAGGGGGCCGTAGAGATACGCAGTATTTT
TRBD2 | TRBJ2-3 | TRBV6-1 | many | CASSEEAGGPDTQYF | TGTGCCAGCAGTGAAGAAGCGGGGGGGCCAGATACGCAGTATTTT
TRBD2 | TRBJ2-4 | TRBV19 | once | CASSPEGPAGGSENIQYF | TGTGCCAGTAGTCCAGAGGGACCAGCGGGGGGGTCGGAAAACATTCAGTACTTC
NA | TRBJ2-7 | TRBV6-1 | NA | CASSPHHTYEQYF | TGTGCCAGCAGCCCCCATCATACCTACGAGCAGTACTTC
NA | TRBJ1-6 | TRBV27 | NA | CASSSLTTSPSPLHF | TGTGCCAGCAGCAGTCTGACTACGTCCCCCTCACCCCTCCACTTT
NA | TRBJ1-1 | TRBV5-6 | few | CASSFDWTKNTEAFF | TGTGCCAGCAGCTTCGACTGGACAAAGAACACTGAAGCTTTCTTT
NA | TRBJ1-1 | TRBV6-1 | NA | CASSTSGVGGF | TGTGCCAGCAGTACATCAGGGGTCGGCGGCTTT
NA | TRBJ2-7 | TRBV27 | NA | CASSPAGTPFYEQYF | TGTGCCAGCAGTCCAGCCGGGACGCCCTTCTACGAGCAGTACTTC
NA | TRBJ1-5 | TRBV27 | NA | CASSLSGRGSYQPQHF | TGTGCCAGCAGTTTATCGGGAAGGGGGTCTTACCAGCCCCAGCATTTT
NA | TRBJ1-3 | TRBV5-4 | few | CAISSDSGNTIYF | TGTGCCATCTCCTCAGACTCTGGAAACACCATATATTTT
NA | TRBJ1-1 | TRBV29-1 | NA | CSVLPDMFMNTEAFF | TGCAGCGTCCTTCCCGACATGTTCATGAACACTGAAGCTTTCTTT
NA | TRBJ2-3 | TRBV9 | NA | CASSAPGGAGPTDTQYF | TGTGCCAGCAGCGCCCCTGGGGGGGCGGGGCCCACAGATACGCAGTATTTT
TRBD1 | TRBJ1-5 | TRBV6-6 | NA | CASTFLDRVKNQPQHF | TGTGCCAGCACTTTTTTGGACAGGGTCAAGAATCAGCCCCAGCATTTT
NA | TRBJ2-1 | TRBV6-1 | many | CASSKMDEQFF | TGTGCCAGCAGTAAGATGGATGAGCAGTTCTTC
NA | TRBJ1-2 | TRBV11-2 | NA | CASSSPRGYTF | TGTGCCAGCAGCTCCCCGCGGGGCTACACCTTC
NA | TRBJ2-1 | TRBV4-2 | NA | CASSQEAGYYNEQFF | TGTGCCAGCAGCCAAGAGGCGGGGTACTACAATGAGCAGTTCTTC
NA | TRBJ2-3 | TRBV19 | few | CASNPGTDTQYF | TGTGCCAGTAACCCAGGGACAGATACGCAGTATTTT
TRBD1 | TRBJ2-6 | TRBV28 | NA | CASSFLRGQPGANVLTF | TGTGCCAGCAGTTTTTTAAGGGGGCAACCTGGGGCCAACGTCCTGACTTTC
NA | TRBJ2-5 | TRBV29-1 | NA | CSVGYREEESLYQETQYF | TGCAGCGTTGGTTACAGGGAAGAAGAATCACTGTACCAAGAGACCCAGTACTTC
NA | TRBJ2-1 | TRBV20-1 | many | CSADPGTQYNEQFF | TGCAGTGCTGACCCCGGGACACAATACAATGAGCAGTTCTTC